A selection of T cell receptor beta chains follows, all from one sample in a study of vaccination effects on CD4 cells after COVID-19. Produced via immunoSEQ multiplex PCR; TCRdb's table is partial and in-frame only. Found here are about 45,000 clones, about three quarters of them singletons; the top ten hold over 25%. For these receptors, no antigen is known. Source: CD4+ T cells from PBMCs cultured with a peptide pool, taken before COVID-19 vaccination. Receptor source: a human donor who had a prior SARS-CoV-2 infection. CDR3s include the opening cysteine and the closing phenylalanine or tryptophan. The order of the fields is CDR3 length, V gene, J gene, CDR3 protein.

>15|TRBV7-6|TRBJ2-1
CASSRNMGHNNEQFF
>13|TRBV18|TRBJ2-1
CASSADLNNEQFF
>13|TRBV7-3|TRBJ1-1
CASSSGGPTEAFF
>16|TRBV10-3|TRBJ2-2
CAISDGTAMNTGELFF
>13|TRBV3-1/TRBV3-2|TRBJ1-1
CASSGRWGTEAFF
>15|TRBV6-5|TRBJ1-6
CASSYGTGDNSPLHF
>17|TRBV2|TRBJ2-5
CASSLAGGGAGQETQYF
>13|TRBV5-6|TRBJ1-5
CASSLGRNQPQHF
>11|TRBV20-1|TRBJ2-7
CSASGHYEQYF
>15|TRBV19|TRBJ1-5
CASCDRGNSNQPQHF
>16|TRBV4-3|TRBJ1-2
CASSQDLGHFNYGYTF
>16|TRBV5-1|TRBJ2-3
CASSLGRGGDTDTQYF
>12|TRBV2|TRBJ2-5
CASSAERETQYF
>15|TRBV4-2|TRBJ2-7
CASSRGSEFSYEQYF
>13|TRBV2|TRBJ2-6
CASSGSHANVLTF
>16|TRBV6-2/TRBV6-3|TRBJ2-7
CASSPLGGPSSYEQYF
>15|TRBV18|TRBJ1-4
CASSPLGATNEKLFF
>15|TRBV11-2|TRBJ2-3
CASSLDFPSTDTQYF
>15|TRBV19|TRBJ1-1
CASSIVAGVNTEAFF
>12|TRBV19|TRBJ2-3
CASSIYGGTQYF
>13|TRBV5-1|TRBJ2-3
CASSSVLGDTQYF
>15|TRBV28|TRBJ2-3
CASISPLGAADTQYF
>14|TRBV7-2|TRBJ1-1
CASSPDRENTEAFF
>15|TRBV9|TRBJ1-2
CASSPRQGASYGYTF
>12|TRBV11-3|TRBJ2-7
CASSLDRYEQYF
>12|TRBV11-3|TRBJ2-3
CASSPSTDTQYF
>16|TRBV24-1|TRBJ2-1
CATSDLGTGDYNEQFF
>12|TRBV6-6|TRBJ1-2
CAVRGFDYGYTF
>15|TRBV7-2|TRBJ2-1
CASSSGRSSYNEQFF
>15|TRBV4-2|TRBJ2-7
CASSQEGGGLKEQYF
>12|TRBV6-5|TRBJ2-1
CASSRTWGEQFF
>15|TRBV5-1|TRBJ2-2
CASRSSPWTAGELFF
>15|TRBV4-1|TRBJ2-2
CASSQESGETGELFF
>14|TRBV18|TRBJ2-7
CASSPRLQGFEQYF
>15|TRBV7-9|TRBJ2-2
CASSLVGQVTGELFF
>16|TRBV9|TRBJ2-5
CASSVEASVGQETQYF
>12|TRBV19|TRBJ2-4
CASSKRPGIQYF
>18|TRBV2|TRBJ2-7
CASSVGAWGTETPYEQYF
>14|TRBV5-1|TRBJ2-1
CASSRDREGNEQFF
>16|TRBV13|TRBJ1-1
CASSDFGRVMDTEAFF